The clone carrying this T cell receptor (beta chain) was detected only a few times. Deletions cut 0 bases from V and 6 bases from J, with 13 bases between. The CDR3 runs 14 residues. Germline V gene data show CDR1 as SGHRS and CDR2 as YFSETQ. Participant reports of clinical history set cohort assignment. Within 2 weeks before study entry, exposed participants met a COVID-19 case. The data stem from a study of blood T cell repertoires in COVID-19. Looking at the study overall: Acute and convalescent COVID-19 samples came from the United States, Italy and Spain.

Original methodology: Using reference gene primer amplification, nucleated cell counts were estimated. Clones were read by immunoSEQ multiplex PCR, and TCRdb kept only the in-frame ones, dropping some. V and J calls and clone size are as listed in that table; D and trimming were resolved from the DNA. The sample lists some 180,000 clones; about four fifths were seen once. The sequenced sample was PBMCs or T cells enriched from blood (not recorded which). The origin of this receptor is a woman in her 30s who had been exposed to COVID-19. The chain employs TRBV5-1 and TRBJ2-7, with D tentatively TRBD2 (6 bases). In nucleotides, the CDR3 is TGCGCCAGCAGCTTGGGGGGAGGATCTCGCGAGCAGTACTTC. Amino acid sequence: CASSLGGGSREQYF.